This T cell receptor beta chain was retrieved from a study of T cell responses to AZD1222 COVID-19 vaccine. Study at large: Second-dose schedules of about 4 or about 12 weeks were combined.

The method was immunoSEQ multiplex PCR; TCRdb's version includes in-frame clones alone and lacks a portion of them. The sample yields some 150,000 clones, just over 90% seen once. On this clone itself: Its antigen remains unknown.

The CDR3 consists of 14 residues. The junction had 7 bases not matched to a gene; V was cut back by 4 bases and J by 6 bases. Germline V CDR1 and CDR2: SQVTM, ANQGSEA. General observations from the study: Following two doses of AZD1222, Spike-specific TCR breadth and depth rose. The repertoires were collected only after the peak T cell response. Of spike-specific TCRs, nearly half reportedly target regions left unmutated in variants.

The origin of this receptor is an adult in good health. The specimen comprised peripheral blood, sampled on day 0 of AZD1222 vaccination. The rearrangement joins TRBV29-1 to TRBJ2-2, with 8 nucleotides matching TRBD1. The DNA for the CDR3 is TGCAGCGTTGTGAGACAGGGGAGCGCCGGGGAGCTGTTTTTT. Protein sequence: CSVVRQGSAGELFF.